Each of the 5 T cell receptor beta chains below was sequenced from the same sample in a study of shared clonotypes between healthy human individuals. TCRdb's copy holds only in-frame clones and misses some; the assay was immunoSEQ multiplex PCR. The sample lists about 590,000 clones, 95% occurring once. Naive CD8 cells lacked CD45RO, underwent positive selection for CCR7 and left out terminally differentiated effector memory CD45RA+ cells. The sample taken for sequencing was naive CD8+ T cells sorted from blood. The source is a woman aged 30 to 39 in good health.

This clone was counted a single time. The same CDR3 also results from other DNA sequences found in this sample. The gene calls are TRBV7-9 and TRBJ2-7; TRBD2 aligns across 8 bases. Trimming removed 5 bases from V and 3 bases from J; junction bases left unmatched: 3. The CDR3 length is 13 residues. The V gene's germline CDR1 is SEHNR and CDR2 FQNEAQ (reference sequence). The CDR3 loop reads CASSPSGSYEQYF. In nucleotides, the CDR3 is TGTGCCAGCAGCCCCAGCGGGAGCTACGAGCAGTACTTC. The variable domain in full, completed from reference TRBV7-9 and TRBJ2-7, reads DTGVSQNPRHKITKRGQNVTFRCDPISEHNRLYWYRQTLGQGPEFLTYFQNEAQLEKSRLLSDRFSAERPKGSFSTLEIQRTEQGDSAMYLCASSPSGSYEQYFGPGTRLTVT.

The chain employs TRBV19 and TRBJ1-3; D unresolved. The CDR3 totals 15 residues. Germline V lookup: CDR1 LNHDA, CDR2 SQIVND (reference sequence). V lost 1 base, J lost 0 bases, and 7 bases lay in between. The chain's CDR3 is CASSIGRSSGNTIYF. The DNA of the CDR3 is TGTGCCAGTAGTATAGGCAGGAGCTCTGGAAACACCATATATTTT.

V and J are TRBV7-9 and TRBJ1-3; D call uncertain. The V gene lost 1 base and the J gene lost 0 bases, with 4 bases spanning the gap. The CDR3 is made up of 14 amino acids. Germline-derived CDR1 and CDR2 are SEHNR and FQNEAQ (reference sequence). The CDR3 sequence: CASSLGTSGNTIYF. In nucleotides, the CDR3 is TGTGCCAGCAGCTTAGGGACCTCTGGAAACACCATATATTTT.

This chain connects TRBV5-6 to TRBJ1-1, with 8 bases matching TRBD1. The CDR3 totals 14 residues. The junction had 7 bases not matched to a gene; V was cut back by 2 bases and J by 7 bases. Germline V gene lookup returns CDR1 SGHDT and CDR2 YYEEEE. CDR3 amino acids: CASSLAGGGLEAFF. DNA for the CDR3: TGTGCCAGCAGCTTAGCAGGGGGCGGCCTTGAAGCTTTCTTT.

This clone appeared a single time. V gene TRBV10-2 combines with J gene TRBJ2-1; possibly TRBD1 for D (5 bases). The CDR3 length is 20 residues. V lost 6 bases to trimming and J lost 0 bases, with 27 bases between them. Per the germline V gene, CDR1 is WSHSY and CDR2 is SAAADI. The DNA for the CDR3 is TGCGCCAGCAGGGTGGCCTTTTCAGGGAAAGAGGTAGGCTCCTACAATGAGCAGTTCTTC. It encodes CASRVAFSGKEVGSYNEQFF.